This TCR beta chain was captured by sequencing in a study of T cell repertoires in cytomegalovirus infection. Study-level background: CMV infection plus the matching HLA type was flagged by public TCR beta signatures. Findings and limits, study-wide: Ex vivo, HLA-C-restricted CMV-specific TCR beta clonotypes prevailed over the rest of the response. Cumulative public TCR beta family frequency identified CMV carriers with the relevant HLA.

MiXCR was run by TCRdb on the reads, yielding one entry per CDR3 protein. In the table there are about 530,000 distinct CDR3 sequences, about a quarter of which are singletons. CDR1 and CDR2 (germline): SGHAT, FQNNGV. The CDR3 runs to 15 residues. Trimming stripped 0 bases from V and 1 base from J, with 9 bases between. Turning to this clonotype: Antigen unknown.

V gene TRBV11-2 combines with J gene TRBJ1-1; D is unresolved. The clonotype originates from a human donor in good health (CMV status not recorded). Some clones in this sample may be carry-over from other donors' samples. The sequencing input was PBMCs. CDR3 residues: CASSLDRRKNTEAFF. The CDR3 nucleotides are TGTGCCAGCAGCTTAGATCGCAGGAAGAACACTGAAGCTTTCTTT.